This record looks at one T cell receptor beta chain sequence and its context. The sample originates from a study of blood T cell repertoires in COVID-19. For the study at large: The United States, Italy and Spain provided the acute and convalescent COVID-19 samples. Sample material is recorded as cDNA or gDNA derived from T cells, B-cell-depleted T cells, or PBMCs.

Germline CDR1 reads SGDLS; CDR2 reads YYNGEE. Trimming at V came to 3 bases and at J to 8 bases, leaving 5 bases not matched to a gene. The CDR3 is made up of 15 amino acids. Original analysis: Scientists estimated how many nucleated cells there were by amplifying reference gene primers. Some clones are missing from TCRdb's copy, which holds only in-frame ones; the method was immunoSEQ multiplex PCR. The D gene and trimming were derived from the DNA, and the V and J assignments and clone size from that table. The sample has about 160,000 clones; 75% to 90% are singletons. The source material was peripheral blood. The chain has TRBV9 and TRBJ1-6; the match to TRBD1 covers 10 bases. This clonotype was obtained from a man between 65 and 80 years old with acute or convalescent COVID-19. CDR3 amino acids: CASSDGTGADSPLHF. CDR3 coding DNA: TGTGCCAGCAGCGATGGGACAGGGGCGGATTCACCCCTCCACTTT.